The clone carrying this T cell receptor (beta chain) was seen only once. Germline V gene lookup returns CDR1 LNHDA and CDR2 SQIVND (reference sequence). The ends were cut back, 7 bases at V and 4 bases at J, with 14 bases in the middle. The CDR3 consists of 14 residues. These data originate in a study of blood T cell repertoires in COVID-19. Looking at the study overall: Samples came from the United States, Italy and Spain, spanning acute and convalescent COVID-19. The analysed material was cDNA or gDNA that came from T cells, B-cell-depleted T cells, or PBMCs.

In the authors' workflow: Amplification of reference gene primers provided the estimated nucleated cell counts. TCRdb keeps only in-frame clones here, not all; method: immunoSEQ multiplex PCR. The D gene and trimming were derived from the DNA, and the V and J assignments and clone size from that table. The sample consists of 290,000 or so clones, 85% of them appearing once. The receptor's source is a man aged 45-65 years with active or convalescent COVID-19. The sample consisted of peripheral blood. V gene TRBV19 combines with J gene TRBJ1-3, with D maybe TRBD1 (5 bases). The CDR3 DNA reads TGTGCCAGTATGCCCGTGACAGCAGGAAACACCATATATTTT. Translated: CASMPVTAGNTIYF.